This T cell receptor beta chain stems from a study of OX40 agonist ivuxolimab in advanced cancers. Study background: Partial responses were achieved by three patients, one with hepatocellular carcinoma and two with cutaneous melanoma.

The table came from immunoSEQ multiplex PCR; TCRdb's copy has only in-frame clones and leaves some out. The sample includes approximately 50,000 clones, over 80% of them seen just once. Blood draws occurred at baseline, cycle 4 day 1, and cycle 7 day 1. Per germline, CDR1 LNHDA and CDR2 SQIVND (reference sequence). With 6 bases removed from V and 4 bases from J, the gap between germline ends came to 21 bases. This CDR3 spans 16 amino acids. Study-wide points: Clonal expansion was seen in CD4+ and CD8+ blood T cells by week 6 at 0.1 to 3.0 mg/kg. Fewer expanded clones were found on average in CD4+ than in CD8+ T cells.

As to this clone: Antigen unknown.

This clonotype was obtained from an adult with an advanced solid tumor such as melanoma, head and neck, liver or kidney cancer. The source was CD4+ or CD8+ T cells sorted from blood, collected in a trial of the OX40 agonist ivuxolimab. V gene TRBV19 combines with J gene TRBJ1-1; D unresolved. The CDR3 loop reads CASRSVRYGSATEAFF. The CDR3 DNA reads as TGTGCCAGTAGATCCGTCCGGTACGGGTCGGCCACTGAAGCTTTCTTT.